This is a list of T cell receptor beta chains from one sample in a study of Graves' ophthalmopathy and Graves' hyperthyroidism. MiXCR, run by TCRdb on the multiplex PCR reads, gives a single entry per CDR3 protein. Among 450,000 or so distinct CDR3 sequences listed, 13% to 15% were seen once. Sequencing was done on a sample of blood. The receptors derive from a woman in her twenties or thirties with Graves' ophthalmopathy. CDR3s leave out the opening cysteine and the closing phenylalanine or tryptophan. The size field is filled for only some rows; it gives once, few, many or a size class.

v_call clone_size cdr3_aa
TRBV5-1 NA ASSFQERGAGANVLT
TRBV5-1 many ASSLGRAPLYGYT
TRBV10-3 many AVQGEGNQPQH
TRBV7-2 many ASSLGGYGANVLT
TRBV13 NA ASSPGTGGFYGYT
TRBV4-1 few ASSQVEGPCEQY
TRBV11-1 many ASSLTSGQPQH
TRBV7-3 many ASSPGTSGRQAQETQY
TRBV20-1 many SARTSAWDYEQY
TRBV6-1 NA ASSGGSASTNYGYT
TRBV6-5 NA ASSYSIGQTNSPLH
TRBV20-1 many SAQPRPAGGPGTQY
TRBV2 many ASRTTSGRNTGELF
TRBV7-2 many ASRQDSIYGYT
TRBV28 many ASSRTSGRRETQY